This TCR beta chain derives from a study of T cells after yellow fever vaccination. TCRdb ran MiXCR on the 5' RACE reads and lists one entry per CDR3 protein. This table has a few hundred thousand distinct CDR3 sequences, approximately 3.5% appearing once. This CDR3 is built from 13 residues. Trimming cost V 0 bases and J 9 bases, with 9 bases left between them. Germline CDR1 reads LGHNA; CDR2 reads YNFKEQ. The sample holds many counts of this clonotype. The chain uses TRBV4-2 and TRBJ2-1, with D unclear. The specimen comprised PBMCs, sampled 15 days after the yellow fever booster vaccination. This TCR came from a man aged 18-30 years who received the YFV17D yellow fever vaccine. CDR3 amino acids: CASSQDFTLEQFF. For the CDR3, the DNA is TGTGCCAGCAGCCAAGATTTCACGCTTGAGCAGTTCTTC.